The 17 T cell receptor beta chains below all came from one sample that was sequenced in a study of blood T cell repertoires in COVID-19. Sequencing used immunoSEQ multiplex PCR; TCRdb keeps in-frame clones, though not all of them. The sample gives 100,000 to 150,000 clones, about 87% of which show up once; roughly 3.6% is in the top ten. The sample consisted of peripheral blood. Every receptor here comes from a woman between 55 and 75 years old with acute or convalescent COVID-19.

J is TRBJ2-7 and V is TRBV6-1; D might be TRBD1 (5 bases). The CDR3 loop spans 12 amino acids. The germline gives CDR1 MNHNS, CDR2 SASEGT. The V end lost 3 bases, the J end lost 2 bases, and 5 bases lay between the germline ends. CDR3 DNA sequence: TGTGCCAGCAGTGACAGGGCCTACGAGCAGTACGTC. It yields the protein CASSDRAYEQYV.

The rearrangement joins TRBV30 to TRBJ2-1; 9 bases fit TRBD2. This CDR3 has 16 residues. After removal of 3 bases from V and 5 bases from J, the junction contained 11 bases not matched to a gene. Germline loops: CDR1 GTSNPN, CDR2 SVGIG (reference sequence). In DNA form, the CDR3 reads TGTGCCTGGAGGGGGGCGGGAGGGATTCCCCACAATGAGCAGTTCTTC. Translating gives CAWRGAGGIPHNEQFF.

The DNA for the CDR3 is TGTGCCAGCAGCTTAATGGGGGCCTATGGCTACACCTTC. Translation: CASSLMGAYGYTF. The chain links TRBV7-8 to TRBJ1-2; TRBD1 is a possible D gene (6 bases). V was trimmed by 2 bases and J by 4 bases, leaving 8 bases between them. CDR3 length: 13 residues. Germline-derived CDR1 and CDR2 are SGHVS and FQNEAQ.

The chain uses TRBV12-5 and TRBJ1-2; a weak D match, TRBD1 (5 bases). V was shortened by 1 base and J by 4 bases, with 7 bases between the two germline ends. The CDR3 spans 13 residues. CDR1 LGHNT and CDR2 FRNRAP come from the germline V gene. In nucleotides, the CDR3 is TGTGCTAGTGGTTTGGGACAGACCTATGGCTACACCTTC. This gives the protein CASGLGQTYGYTF.

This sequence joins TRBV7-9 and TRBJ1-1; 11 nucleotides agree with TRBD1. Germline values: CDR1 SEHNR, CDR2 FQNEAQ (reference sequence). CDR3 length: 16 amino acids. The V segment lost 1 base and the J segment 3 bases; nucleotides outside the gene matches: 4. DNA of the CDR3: TGTGCCAGCAGCTTAGTTCCGGGACAGGGGGACACTGAAGCTTTCTTT. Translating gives CASSLVPGQGDTEAFF.

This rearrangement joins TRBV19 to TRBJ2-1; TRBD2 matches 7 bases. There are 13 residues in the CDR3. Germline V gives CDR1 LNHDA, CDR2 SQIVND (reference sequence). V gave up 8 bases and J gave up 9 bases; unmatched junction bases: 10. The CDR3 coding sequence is TGTGCCAGTTCGGCTAGCGGAGTCTCTGAGCAGTTCTTC. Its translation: CASSASGVSEQFF.

The CDR3 region has the DNA TGTGCCAGCAGCCTATACGGGGGCTACACCTTC. This encodes CASSLYGGYTF. V gene TRBV11-2 combines with J gene TRBJ1-2; no reliable D call. V shed 5 bases and J shed 8 bases, with 9 bases lying between them. This CDR3 has 11 residues. Germline V CDR1 and CDR2: SGHAT, FQNNGV.

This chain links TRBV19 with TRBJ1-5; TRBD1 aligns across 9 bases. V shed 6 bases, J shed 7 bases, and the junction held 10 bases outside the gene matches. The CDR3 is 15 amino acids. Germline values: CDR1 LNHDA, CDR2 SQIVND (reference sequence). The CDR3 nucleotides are TGTGCCAGTAGACCCCGGACAGGGGTTCGGCAGCCCCAGCATTTT. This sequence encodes CASRPRTGVRQPQHF.

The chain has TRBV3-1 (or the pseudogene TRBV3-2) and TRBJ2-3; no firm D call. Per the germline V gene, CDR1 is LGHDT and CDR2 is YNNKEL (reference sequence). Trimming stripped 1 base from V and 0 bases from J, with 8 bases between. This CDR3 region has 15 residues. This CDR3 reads CASSQGQASTDTQYF. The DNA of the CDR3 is TGTGCCAGCAGCCAAGGGCAGGCTAGCACAGATACGCAGTATTTT.

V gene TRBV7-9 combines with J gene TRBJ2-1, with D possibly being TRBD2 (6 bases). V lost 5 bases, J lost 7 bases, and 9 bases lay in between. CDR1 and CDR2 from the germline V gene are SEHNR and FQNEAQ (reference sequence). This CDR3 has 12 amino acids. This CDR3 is CASSGSGNEQFF. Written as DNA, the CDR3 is TGTGCCAGCAGCGGAAGCGGGAATGAGCAGTTCTTC.

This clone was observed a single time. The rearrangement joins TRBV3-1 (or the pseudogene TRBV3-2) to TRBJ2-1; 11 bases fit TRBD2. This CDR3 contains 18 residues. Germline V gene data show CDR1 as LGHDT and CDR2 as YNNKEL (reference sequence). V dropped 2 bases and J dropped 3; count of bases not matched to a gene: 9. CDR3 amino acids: CASSQKLAGVAHYNEQFF. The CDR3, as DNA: TGTGCCAGCAGCCAAAAACTAGCGGGAGTTGCCCACTACAATGAGCAGTTCTTC.

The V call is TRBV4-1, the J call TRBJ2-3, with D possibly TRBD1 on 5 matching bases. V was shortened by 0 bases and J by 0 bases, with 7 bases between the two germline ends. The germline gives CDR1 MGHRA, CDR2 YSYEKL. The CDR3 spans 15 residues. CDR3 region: CASSQEWGSTDTQYF. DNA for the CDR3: TGCGCCAGCAGCCAAGAATGGGGCAGCACAGATACGCAGTATTTT.

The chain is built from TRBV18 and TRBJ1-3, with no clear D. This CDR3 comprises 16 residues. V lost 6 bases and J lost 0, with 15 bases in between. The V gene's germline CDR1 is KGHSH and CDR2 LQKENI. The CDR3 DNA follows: TGTGCCAGCTCCTCACCTAACGCCGTCTCTGGAAACACCATATATTTT. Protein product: CASSSPNAVSGNTIYF. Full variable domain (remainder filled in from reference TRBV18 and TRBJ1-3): NAGVMQNPRHLVRRRGQEARLRCSPMKGHSHVYWYRQLPEEGLKFMVYLQKENIIDESGMPKERFSAEFPKEGPSILRIQQVVRGDSAAYFCASSSPNAVSGNTIYFGEGSWLTVV.

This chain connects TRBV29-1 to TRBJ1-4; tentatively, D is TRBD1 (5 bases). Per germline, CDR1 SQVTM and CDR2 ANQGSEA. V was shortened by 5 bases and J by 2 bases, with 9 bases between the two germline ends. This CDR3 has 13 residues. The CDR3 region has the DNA TGCAGCGTTAGGGGCGCCACTAATGAAAAACTGTTTTTT. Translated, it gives CSVRGATNEKLFF.

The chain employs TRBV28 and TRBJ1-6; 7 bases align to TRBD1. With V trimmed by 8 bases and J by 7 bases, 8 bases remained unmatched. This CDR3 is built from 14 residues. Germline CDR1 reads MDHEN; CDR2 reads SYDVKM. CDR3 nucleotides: TGTGCCAGCGCCCCCGGGACAGCGAATTCACCCCTCCACTTT. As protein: CASAPGTANSPLHF. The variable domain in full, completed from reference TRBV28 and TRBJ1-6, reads DVKVTQSSRYLVKRTGEKVFLECVQDMDHENMFWYRQDPGLGLRLIYFSYDVKMKEKGDIPEGYSVSREKKERFSLILESASTNQTSMYLCASAPGTANSPLHFGNGTRLTVT.

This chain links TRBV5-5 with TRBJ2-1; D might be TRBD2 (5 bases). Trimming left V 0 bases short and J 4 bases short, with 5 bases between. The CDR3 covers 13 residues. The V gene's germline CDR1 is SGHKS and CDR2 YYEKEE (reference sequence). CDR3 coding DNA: TGTGCCAGCAGCTTGGGACTATACAATGAGCAGTTCTTC. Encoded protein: CASSLGLYNEQFF.

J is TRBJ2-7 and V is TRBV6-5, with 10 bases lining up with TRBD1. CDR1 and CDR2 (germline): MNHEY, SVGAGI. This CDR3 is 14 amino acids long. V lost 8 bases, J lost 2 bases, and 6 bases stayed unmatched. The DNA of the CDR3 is TGTGCCAGCGAGGACAGGGGGAAAACCTACGAGCAGTACTTC. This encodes CASEDRGKTYEQYF.